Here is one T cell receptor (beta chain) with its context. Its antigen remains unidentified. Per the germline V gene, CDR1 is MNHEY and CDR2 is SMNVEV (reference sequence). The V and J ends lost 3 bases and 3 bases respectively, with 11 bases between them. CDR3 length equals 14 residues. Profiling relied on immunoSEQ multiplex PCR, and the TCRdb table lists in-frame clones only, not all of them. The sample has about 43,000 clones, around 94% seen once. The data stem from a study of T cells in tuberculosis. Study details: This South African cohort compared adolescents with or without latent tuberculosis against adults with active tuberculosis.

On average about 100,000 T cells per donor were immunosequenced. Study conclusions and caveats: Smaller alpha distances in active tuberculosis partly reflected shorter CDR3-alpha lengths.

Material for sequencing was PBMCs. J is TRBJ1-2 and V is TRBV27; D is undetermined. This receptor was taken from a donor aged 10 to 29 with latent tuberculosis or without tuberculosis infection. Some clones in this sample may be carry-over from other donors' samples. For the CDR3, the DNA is TGTGCCAGCAGTTTGGAGGGTGGTGACTATGGCTACACCTTC. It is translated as CASSLEGGDYGYTF.